These 19 T cell receptor beta chains were sequenced from one sample in a study of CD8 T cells in Susac syndrome. The RNA, about 0.45 to 1 ug, was put through reverse transcription using random hexamers. TCRdb reanalysed the immunoSEQ multiplex PCR reads using MiXCR and keeps one entry per CDR3 protein. The sample carries around 170,000 distinct CDR3 sequences, around 96% recorded once. Sequenced input: CD8+ T cells from PBMCs. The receptors originated from a human donor with multiple sclerosis.

The chain recombines TRBV7-9 with TRBJ2-7; weak D call: TRBD1 (6 bases). V dropped 5 bases and J dropped 1 base, with 15 bases sitting between them. This CDR3 spans 15 amino acids. Germline lookup yields CDR1 SEHNR and CDR2 FQNEAQ (reference sequence). The CDR3 protein is CASSPGRTESYEQYF. CDR3 sequence (DNA): TGTGCCAGCAGCCCCGGACGGACAGAATCCTACGAGCAGTACTTC.

Here the CDR3 DNA reads TGTGCCACCAGAACTAGCGGGAGTCTCAATGAGCAGTTCTTC. It encodes CATRTSGSLNEQFF. The chain couples TRBV27 to TRBJ2-1; 11 nucleotides align to TRBD2. The junction had 8 bases not matched to a gene; V was cut back by 10 bases and J by 6 bases. CDR1 is MNHEY and CDR2 is SMNVEV in the germline V gene (reference sequence). This CDR3 is 14 amino acids long.

This chain connects TRBV3-1 to TRBJ2-7; D is ambiguous. Trimming took off 4 bases at V and 2 bases at J, with 15 bases between the two ends. The germline CDR1 and CDR2 sequences are LGHDT and YNNKEL (reference sequence). The CDR3 covers 15 residues. CDR3 sequence (DNA): TGTGCCAGCAGCCCCGGCCATGGGATCCCCTACGAGCAGTACTTC. It yields the protein CASSPGHGIPYEQYF.

The chain has TRBV27 and TRBJ2-1; 12 bases match TRBD2. CDR3 length: 15 residues. The germline V gene has CDR1 MNHEY and CDR2 SMNVEV (reference sequence). Trimming removed 5 bases from V and 7 bases from J; junction bases left unmatched: 6. CDR3 nucleotide sequence: TGTGCCAGCAGTCCTCGACTAGCGGGAGAAAATGAGCAGTTCTTC. It specifies CASSPRLAGENEQFF.

This clonotype was seen just once. The J gene is TRBJ1-3, the V gene TRBV19, with D hard to call. CDR3 length: 13 amino acids. CDR1 and CDR2 from the germline V gene are LNHDA and SQIVND (reference sequence). V dropped 3 bases and J dropped 3 bases, with 6 bases sitting between them. The DNA for the CDR3 is TGTGCCAGTAGTATTCCGTTTGGAAACACCATATATTTT. This gives the protein CASSIPFGNTIYF.

This chain links TRBV12-3 or TRBV12-4 with TRBJ1-1, with TRBD1 as a possible D gene (5 bases). V lost 2 bases, J lost 10 bases, and 17 bases lay in between. This CDR3 comprises 14 residues. CDR3 DNA: TGTGCCAGCAGTTTATTAGGGGCGGCAGCAGGAGCTTTCTTT. Translated, it gives CASSLLGAAAGAFF.

The rearrangement joins TRBV29-1 to TRBJ2-2; D is unresolved. With 1 base removed from V and 6 bases from J, the gap between germline ends came to 9 bases. CDR1 and CDR2 from the germline V gene are SQVTM and ANQGSEA. The CDR3 length is 13 residues. The CDR3: CSVEGLLAGELFF. DNA for the CDR3: TGCAGCGTTGAAGGGTTGTTGGCCGGGGAGCTGTTTTTT.

The chain is built from TRBV29-1 and TRBJ1-1; TRBD1 matches at 10 bases. The CDR3 length is 15 residues. V lost 0 bases to trimming and J lost 4 bases; unmatched junction nucleotides: 5. Germline assignment: CDR1 SQVTM and CDR2 ANQGSEA. The CDR3 DNA reads TGCAGCGTTGAAGATCAGTGGACAGGGGGCACTGAAGCTTTCTTT. Its translation is CSVEDQWTGGTEAFF.

The V gene is TRBV27, the J gene TRBJ1-2; no clear D gene. Germline V gives CDR1 MNHEY, CDR2 SMNVEV (reference sequence). Trimming left V 5 bases short and J 4 bases short, with 14 bases between. The CDR3 extends over 14 amino acids. The CDR3 reads CASSQNWRVYGYTF. The CDR3 region has the DNA TGTGCCAGCAGTCAAAACTGGAGAGTCTATGGCTACACCTTC.

This clonotype was seen a single time. The rearrangement links TRBV7-8 to TRBJ2-7; TRBD2 matches 12 bases. This CDR3 region has 16 residues. CDR1 SGHVS and CDR2 FQNEAQ come from the germline V gene. V lost 1 base and J lost 1; bases outside the gene matches: 2. This CDR3 is CASSLELAGGSYEQYF. The CDR3 DNA reads as TGTGCCAGCAGCTTAGAACTAGCGGGAGGATCCTACGAGCAGTACTTC. The whole variable domain, filled in from reference TRBV7-8 and TRBJ2-7, reads GAGVSQSPRYKVAKRGQDVALRCDPISGHVSLFWYQQALGQGPEFLTYFQNEAQLDKSGLPSDRFFAERPEGSVSTLKIQRTQQEDSAVYLCASSLELAGGSYEQYFGPGTRLTVT.

The chain recombines TRBV28 with TRBJ2-7; D is ambiguous. Trimming stripped 3 bases from V and 2 bases from J, with 5 bases between. Germline assignment: CDR1 MDHEN and CDR2 SYDVKM. The CDR3 loop spans 12 amino acids. DNA of the CDR3: TGTGCCAGCAGTTTCGTCCCCTACGAGCAGTACTTC. Translation: CASSFVPYEQYF.

In this sample, this clonotype turned up once. This chain's CDR3 is CASSVKVAGGLNEQFF. CDR3 in DNA: TGTGCCAGCAGCGTCAAAGTAGCGGGGGGACTCAATGAGCAGTTCTTC. V and J are TRBV9 and TRBJ2-1; 10 nucleotides align to TRBD2. The trim removed 2 bases at V and 6 bases at J, leaving 8 bases unmatched. In germline, CDR1 is SGDLS, CDR2 YYNGEE. The CDR3 totals 16 residues.

V and J are TRBV13 and TRBJ2-1; the match to TRBD2 covers 8 bases. Per germline, CDR1 PRHDT and CDR2 FYEKMQ (reference sequence). V dropped 0 bases and J dropped 8; count of bases not matched to a gene: 6. The CDR3 has 15 amino acids. CDR3 coding DNA: TGTGCCAGCAGCTTAGGCGGGAGCGGGAGACATGAGCAGTTCTTC. Translation gives CASSLGGSGRHEQFF.

The rearrangement uses TRBV11-2 and TRBJ2-1, with D possibly TRBD1 on 6 matching bases. The CDR3 consists of 14 residues. Trimming pared 10 bases from V and 4 bases from J, leaving 17 bases between. Germline CDR1 is SGHAT and CDR2 is FQNNGV. Here the CDR3 DNA reads TGTGCCACCACAGGGACCCCGCGATACAATGAGCAGTTCTTC. It encodes CATTGTPRYNEQFF.

The rearrangement uses TRBV7-9 and TRBJ1-1, with D tentatively TRBD1 (5 bases). CDR3 length: 17 residues. From germline, CDR1 is SEHNR and CDR2 FQNEAQ (reference sequence). Trimming took off 6 bases at V and 0 bases at J, with 20 bases between the two ends. The CDR3 sequence is CASRDAGLGGMNTEAFF. The CDR3 DNA is TGTGCCAGCAGGGACGCGGGACTCGGGGGGATGAACACTGAAGCTTTCTTT.

This clonotype was recorded once. The rearrangement links TRBV7-6 to TRBJ2-1; a weak D match, TRBD1 (6 bases). The CDR3 covers 13 residues. The V and J ends lost 3 bases and 8 bases respectively, with 11 bases between them. Germline CDR1 SGHVS, CDR2 FNYEAQ. The CDR3: CASSFRGSDEQFF. CDR3 nucleotide sequence: TGTGCCAGCAGCTTTAGGGGGTCTGATGAGCAGTTCTTC.

This clonotype was picked up one time. V gene TRBV9 combines with J gene TRBJ1-5; D is undetermined. V lost 0 bases and J lost 5, with 12 bases in between. The germline CDR1 and CDR2 sequences are SGDLS and YYNGEE. The CDR3 has 15 amino acids. CDR3 residues: CASSVDEGFHQPQHF. In DNA, the CDR3 is TGTGCCAGCAGCGTAGACGAGGGATTCCATCAGCCCCAGCATTTT. The whole variable domain, filled in from reference TRBV9 and TRBJ1-5, reads DSGVTQTPKHLITATGQRVTLRCSPRSGDLSVYWYQQSLDQGLQFLIQYYNGEERAKGNILERFSAQQFPDLHSELNLSSLELGDSALYFCASSVDEGFHQPQHFGDGTRLSIL.

V and J are TRBV13 and TRBJ2-7; 7 bases agree with TRBD2. The germline gives CDR1 PRHDT, CDR2 FYEKMQ (reference sequence). After removal of 6 bases from V and 5 bases from J, the junction contained 1 base not matched to a gene. This CDR3 has 11 amino acids. CDR3 residues: CASRGGNEQYF. Written as DNA, the CDR3 is TGTGCCAGCAGGGGAGGGAACGAGCAGTACTTC. The full variable domain, completed using reference TRBV13 and TRBJ2-7, is AAGVIQSPRHLIKEKRETATLKCYPIPRHDTVYWYQQGPGQDPQFLISFYEKMQSDKGSIPDRFSAQQFSDYHSELNMSSLELGDSALYFCASRGGNEQYFGPGTRLTVT.

V gene TRBV6-5 combines with J gene TRBJ1-1; D gene uncertain. The CDR3 is 14 residues long. Trimming pared 2 bases from V and 2 bases from J, leaving 9 bases between. In germline, CDR1 is MNHEY, CDR2 SVGAGI. The CDR3 sequence is CASSYRNDNTEAFF. CDR3 coding DNA: TGTGCCAGCAGTTACCGAAACGACAACACTGAAGCTTTCTTT.